Below are 30 T cell receptor beta chains sequenced from a single sample in a study of blood T cell repertoires in COVID-19. Using immunoSEQ multiplex PCR, the repertoire was profiled, and TCRdb retains in-frame clones only, with some absent. The sample holds around 160,000 clones; 88% are singletons and the top ten take 1.2%. Sequenced sample: PBMCs or T cells enriched from blood (not recorded which). These receptors were obtained from a woman in her thirties with acute COVID-19.

The chain carries TRBV7-6 and TRBJ1-3; maybe TRBD1 (6 bases). The V and J ends lost 6 bases and 2 bases respectively, with 14 bases between them. Per the germline V gene, CDR1 is SGHVS and CDR2 is FNYEAQ. The CDR3 contains 15 residues. CDR3 loop: CASSPTGQTGNTIYF. As DNA, the CDR3 is TGTGCCAGCAGTCCGACAGGACAGACTGGAAACACCATATATTTT.

The chain employs TRBV5-4 and TRBJ2-1, with 13 bases that match TRBD2. The CDR3 runs to 16 residues. V was clipped by 3 bases and J by 9 bases; unmatched bases: 9. In germline, CDR1 is SGHNT, CDR2 YYREEE (reference sequence). CDR3 amino acids: CASSYTSGRVPGEQFF. The CDR3 region has the DNA TGTGCCAGCAGCTATACTAGCGGGAGGGTTCCCGGTGAGCAGTTCTTC. The full variable domain, in which reference TRBV5-4 and TRBJ2-1 provide the parts outside the CDR3, is ETGVTQSPTHLIKTRGQQVTLRCSSQSGHNTVSWYQQALGQGPQFIFQYYREEENGRGNFPPRFSGLQFPNYSSELNVNALELDDSALYLCASSYTSGRVPGEQFFGPGTRLTVL.

The gene calls are TRBV10-1 and TRBJ2-5; tentative D call: TRBD2 (5 bases). The CDR3 totals 12 residues. V dropped 4 bases and J dropped 7 bases, with 10 bases sitting between them. Germline V gene lookup returns CDR1 WNHNN and CDR2 SYGVQD (reference sequence). CDR3 DNA: TGCGCCAGCAGTGGAGGGCTGGGGACCCAGTACTTC. Translated, it gives CASSGGLGTQYF.

This rearrangement joins TRBV30 to TRBJ1-1, with 7 bases identical to TRBD1. The germline V gene encodes CDR1 GTSNPN and CDR2 SVGIG (reference sequence). The V gene end was trimmed by 7 bases and the J gene end by 10 bases; junction bases not matched to a gene: 6. The CDR3 totals 10 residues. This chain's CDR3 is CAYLQGLAFF. The CDR3 nucleotides are TGTGCCTATCTACAGGGGTTAGCTTTCTTT.

The V gene is TRBV11-1, the J gene TRBJ2-5; possibly TRBD1 for D (6 bases). CDR1 and CDR2 (germline): SGHAT, FQDESV (reference sequence). The CDR3 is 15 residues long. V shed 2 bases and J shed 3 bases, with 13 bases lying between them. Here the CDR3 DNA reads TGTGCCAGCAGCTTAAGAAGGACAGCCGAAGAGACCCAGTACTTC. Encoded protein: CASSLRRTAEETQYF. Supplemented by reference TRBV11-1 and TRBJ2-5, the full variable domain reads EAEVAQSPRYKITEKSQAVAFWCDPISGHATLYWYRQILGQGPELLVQFQDESVVDDSQLPKDRFSAERLKGVDSTLKIQPAELGDSAMYLCASSLRRTAEETQYFGPGTRLLVL.

This clone was counted between two and nine times. The V gene is TRBV3-1 (or the pseudogene TRBV3-2), the J gene TRBJ2-7; D perhaps matches TRBD2 (6 bases). This CDR3 has 17 amino acids. Germline CDR1 reads LGHDT; CDR2 reads YNNKEL (reference sequence). V was trimmed by 1 base and J by 1 base, leaving 17 bases between them. CDR3 loop: CASSQGALGGRSYEQYF. In DNA form, the CDR3 reads TGTGCCAGCAGCCAAGGTGCCCTCGGGGGTAGGTCCTACGAGCAGTACTTC.

CDR3 loop: CASRPAGAYEQYF. DNA of the CDR3: TGTGCCAGCAGGCCAGCGGGGGCCTACGAGCAGTACTTC. The gene calls are TRBV27 and TRBJ2-7, with 8 bases matching TRBD2. The CDR3 has 13 amino acids. Germline values: CDR1 MNHEY, CDR2 SMNVEV (reference sequence). V was pared by 6 bases and J by 2 bases, with 3 bases of the junction left unmatched.

V is TRBV2 and J is TRBJ1-6; 7 nucleotides align to TRBD1. The CDR3 has 15 residues. V trimming: 5 bases; J trimming: 7 bases; junction bases outside the gene matches: 8. CDR1 is SNHLY, CDR2 FYNNEI, per germline. The CDR3 DNA is TGTGCCAGCAGTCCTCAGGGGGTCAGCAATTCACCCCTCCACTTT. As protein: CASSPQGVSNSPLHF.

The rearrangement links TRBV5-4 to TRBJ1-1, with D perhaps TRBD1 (5 bases). The CDR3 runs to 15 residues. From germline, CDR1 is SGHNT and CDR2 YYREEE (reference sequence). Trimming cost V 0 bases and J 1 base, with 10 bases left between them. In DNA, the CDR3 is TGTGCCAGCAGCTTGGAAGGGGCCCGGAACACTGAAGCTTTCTTT. This gives the protein CASSLEGARNTEAFF. The full variable domain, its missing parts supplied by reference TRBV5-4 and TRBJ1-1, is ETGVTQSPTHLIKTRGQQVTLRCSSQSGHNTVSWYQQALGQGPQFIFQYYREEENGRGNFPPRFSGLQFPNYSSELNVNALELDDSALYLCASSLEGARNTEAFFGQGTRLTVV.

The chain joins TRBV28 to TRBJ1-3; TRBD1 is a possible D gene (5 bases). Germline V CDR1 and CDR2: MDHEN, SYDVKM. Trimming took 7 bases from V and 4 from J, leaving 11 bases between them. The CDR3 spans 13 residues. This CDR3 is CASTMRQGNTIYF. The CDR3 DNA sequence: TGTGCCAGCACCATGAGACAGGGAAACACCATATATTTT.

The chain combines TRBV3-1 (or the pseudogene TRBV3-2) with TRBJ2-7; TRBD2 matches at 7 bases. After removal of 1 base from V and 1 base from J, the junction contained 1 base not matched to a gene. In germline, CDR1 is LGHDT, CDR2 YNNKEL (reference sequence). There are 14 residues in the CDR3. CDR3 sequence reads: CASSQAGGSYEQYF. DNA for the CDR3: TGTGCCAGCAGCCAAGCCGGGGGGTCCTACGAGCAGTACTTC.

The chain couples TRBV9 to TRBJ2-7, with D possibly TRBD1 on 5 matching bases. CDR1 is SGDLS, CDR2 YYNGEE, per germline. The CDR3 is 14 amino acids. Trimming pared 0 bases from V and 6 bases from J, leaving 13 bases between. CDR3 region: CASSVVAGISEQYF. The CDR3 DNA follows: TGTGCCAGCAGCGTAGTGGCAGGGATAAGCGAGCAGTACTTC.

In regard to this clone: At one boundary the junction diverges from the germline segment, which might be a read error. The rearrangement links TRBV15 to TRBJ2-5; 7 bases are a match to TRBD2. CDR1 and CDR2 from the germline V gene are LNHNV and YYDKDF (reference sequence). The CDR3 is made up of 18 amino acids. CDR3 sequence: CATSAPPNLAGDQETQYF. The CDR3 DNA reads as TGTGCCACCAGCGCCCCGCCGAACTTGGCGGGGGACCAGGAGACCCAGTACTTC.

In nucleotides, the CDR3 is TGTGCCAGCAGCTTAGACGAGACAGGGGTTTATGGCTACACCTTC. Amino acids: CASSLDETGVYGYTF. The chain uses TRBV7-3 and TRBJ1-2; 8 bases fit TRBD1. The V gene end was trimmed by 2 bases and the J gene end by 5 bases; junction bases not matched to a gene: 7. The CDR3 runs 15 residues. Germline-derived CDR1 and CDR2 are SGHTA and FQGTGA.

The J gene is TRBJ2-5, the V gene TRBV13, with 10 bases lining up with TRBD1. Unmatched junction bases numbered 9, after V lost 6 bases and J lost 5 bases. Germline V lookup: CDR1 PRHDT, CDR2 FYEKMQ (reference sequence). The CDR3 contains 15 residues. The CDR3 loop is CASRMTGGASETQYF. The CDR3 DNA reads TGTGCCAGCAGAATGACAGGGGGCGCGTCGGAGACCCAGTACTTC.

This chain uses TRBV5-4 with TRBJ2-7; 7 bases line up with TRBD1. Germline CDR1 is SGHNT and CDR2 is YYREEE (reference sequence). There are 14 residues in the CDR3. The V and J ends lost 3 bases and 2 bases, in that order; junction bases with no gene match: 5. The CDR3 DNA reads as TGTGCCAGCAGCTGGACAGGAGGACCCTACGAGCAGTACTTC. Translation gives CASSWTGGPYEQYF.

CDR3 residues: CASNTPGQVSGNTIYF. CDR3 bases: TGTGCCAGCAATACCCCGGGACAGGTCTCTGGAAACACCATATATTTT. The chain is built from TRBV28 and TRBJ1-3; TRBD1 aligns across 8 bases. V shed 7 bases, J shed 0 bases, and the junction held 8 bases outside the gene matches. The CDR3 is made up of 16 amino acids. Germline V lookup: CDR1 MDHEN, CDR2 SYDVKM.

This chain connects TRBV15 to TRBJ1-4, with 10 nucleotides matching TRBD1. After removal of 1 base from V and 4 bases from J, the junction contained 9 bases not matched to a gene. The CDR3 loop spans 18 amino acids. Per the germline V gene, CDR1 is LNHNV and CDR2 is YYDKDF (reference sequence). CDR3 DNA: TGTGCCACCAGCAGAGCCAGGACAGGGGGGAAGATTAATGAAAAACTGTTTTTT. It translates to CATSRARTGGKINEKLFF.

The V gene is TRBV7-2, the J gene TRBJ1-5; no reliable D call. Per germline, CDR1 SGHTA and CDR2 FQGNSA. The CDR3 runs to 15 residues. Deletions cut 2 bases from V and 2 bases from J, with 10 bases between. CDR3 sequence reads: CASSLSSQGNQPQHF. CDR3 DNA: TGTGCCAGCAGCTTAAGTTCTCAGGGCAATCAGCCCCAGCATTTT.

The V call is TRBV3-1 (or the pseudogene TRBV3-2), the J call TRBJ1-4, with a tentative D call TRBD1 (5 bases). The CDR3 is 15 amino acids. Looked up from germline, CDR1 is LGHDT and CDR2 is YNNKEL (reference sequence). V was clipped by 0 bases and J by 5 bases, with 10 bases between them. The CDR3 DNA follows: TGTGCCAGCAGCCAAGATGGGGGGAGCAATGAAAAACTGTTTTTT. It yields the protein CASSQDGGSNEKLFF.

The V and J genes are TRBV29-1 and TRBJ2-5, with TRBD1 identical over 9 bases. CDR1 and CDR2 (germline): SQVTM, ANQGSEA. The CDR3 runs to 14 residues. V was clipped by 7 bases and J by 2 bases; unmatched bases: 8. CDR3 in amino acids: CSAVQGASQETQYF. DNA for the CDR3: TGCAGCGCCGTACAGGGGGCTTCACAAGAGACCCAGTACTTC.

This clone was recorded a few times. The chain is built from TRBV6-5 and TRBJ1-1, with D possibly being TRBD1 (6 bases). Trimming stripped 6 bases from V and 1 base from J, with 9 bases between. CDR3 length: 13 residues. Germline CDR1 is MNHEY and CDR2 is SVGAGI. CDR3 loop: CASSEGENTEAFF. CDR3 coding DNA: TGTGCCAGCAGCGAGGGGGAGAACACTGAAGCTTTCTTT.

In the case of this clone: Germline is not matched at one junction end, which may reflect a read error. The chain has TRBV7-7 and TRBJ2-5; weak D call: TRBD1 (7 bases). CDR3 length: 15 residues. Germline V gene sequence: CDR1 SSHAT, CDR2 FNYEAQ (reference sequence). The CDR3 DNA sequence: TGTGCTAGCAGCTTGGGGAGGTCAGGGGGAGAGACCCAGTACTTC. This translates into CASSLGRSGGETQYF.

The J gene is TRBJ2-1, the V gene TRBV5-1; 8 nucleotides match TRBD2. The J segment lost 6 bases and the V segment lost 4 bases, leaving 6 bases of the junction unmatched. The CDR3 is made up of 14 amino acids. Per germline, CDR1 SGHRS and CDR2 YFSETQ. For the CDR3, the DNA is TGCGCCAGCAGCGATGCGGGGGGTAGCAATGAGCAGTTCTTC. Protein sequence: CASSDAGGSNEQFF.

The rearrangement links TRBV27 to TRBJ2-7; no reliable D call. Germline-derived CDR1 and CDR2 are MNHEY and SMNVEV (reference sequence). CDR3 length equals 13 residues. Deletions cut 0 bases from V and 9 bases from J, with 12 bases between. In nucleotides, the CDR3 is TGTGCCAGCAGTTTATCGGGCAAAGAAGGGCAGTACTTC. Protein sequence: CASSLSGKEGQYF.

This clone was observed once. The chain carries TRBV2 and TRBJ1-5, with 11 bases matching TRBD1. CDR3 length: 15 amino acids. Trimming removed 4 bases from V and 4 bases from J; junction bases left unmatched: 3. CDR1 SNHLY and CDR2 FYNNEI come from the germline V gene. CDR3 coding DNA: TGTGCCAGCAGTGGGACAGGGGGCCGGAATCAGCCCCAGCATTTT. It specifies CASSGTGGRNQPQHF.

The J gene is TRBJ2-7, the V gene TRBV7-2, with TRBD2 identical over 9 bases. In germline, CDR1 is SGHTA, CDR2 FQGNSA. The ends lost 1 base at V and 3 bases at J; junction bases unmatched: 7. The CDR3 sequence is 16 residues long. In DNA, the CDR3 is TGTGCCAGCAGCTTAGAGCGCGGGAGGGCCATCTACGAGCAGTACTTC. Its protein is CASSLERGRAIYEQYF.

About this clone: Other DNA sequences from this sample encode an identical CDR3 as well. This rearrangement joins TRBV5-5 to TRBJ2-1; 13 bases line up with TRBD2. V lost 4 bases to trimming and J lost 4 bases; unmatched junction nucleotides: 2. This CDR3 contains 15 residues. The germline V gene encodes CDR1 SGHKS and CDR2 YYEKEE (reference sequence). CDR3 nucleotide sequence: TGTGCCAGCAGCCTGGGACTAGCGGGGTACAATGAGCAGTTCTTC. Its translation is CASSLGLAGYNEQFF.

The J gene is TRBJ1-5, the V gene TRBV28; D is unresolved. V was cut by 6 bases and J by 2 bases, with 14 bases left in between. The CDR3 length is 15 residues. In germline, CDR1 is MDHEN, CDR2 SYDVKM. The CDR3 sequence: CASSLIGEGNQPQHF. The CDR3 coding sequence is TGTGCCAGCAGCCTCATAGGAGAGGGCAATCAGCCCCAGCATTTT.

This clone turned up a few times. The chain joins TRBV19 to TRBJ1-5, with 9 bases aligning to TRBD1. This CDR3 comprises 15 residues. V gave up 6 bases and J gave up 9 bases; unmatched junction bases: 12. Per the germline V gene, CDR1 is LNHDA and CDR2 is SQIVND (reference sequence). The CDR3 nucleotides are TGTGCCAGTAGGGAACAGGGGGCTCTACAGTCGCCCCAGCATTTT. It is translated as CASREQGALQSPQHF. Looking up the rest from reference TRBV19 and TRBJ1-5 gives the full variable domain: DGGITQSPKYLFRKEGQNVTLSCEQNLNHDAMYWYRQDPGQGLRLIYYSQIVNDFQKGDIAEGYSVSREKKESFPLTVTSAQKNPTAFYLCASREQGALQSPQHFGDGTRLSIL.